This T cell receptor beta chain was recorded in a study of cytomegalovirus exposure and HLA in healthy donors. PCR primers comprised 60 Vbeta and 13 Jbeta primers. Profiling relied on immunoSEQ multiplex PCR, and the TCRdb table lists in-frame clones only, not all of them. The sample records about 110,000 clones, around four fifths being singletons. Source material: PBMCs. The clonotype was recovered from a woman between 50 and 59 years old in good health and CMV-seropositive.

In DNA, the CDR3 is TGTGCCAGTATGGAAACCGGGACTAGCGGGTACGAGCAGTACTTC. Translation gives CASMETGTSGYEQYF. V usage is TRBV19 and J usage is TRBJ2-7, with 12 bases fitting TRBD2. V lost 7 bases, J lost 4 bases, and 8 bases stayed unmatched. The length of the CDR3 is 15 residues. From germline, CDR1 is LNHDA and CDR2 SQIVND (reference sequence).